The 21 T cell receptor beta chains presented below share a single source sample, sequenced in a study of cytotoxic CD8 clonotypes in ibrutinib-treated CLL. Sequencing used immunoSEQ multiplex PCR; TCRdb keeps in-frame clones, though not all of them. Of about 14,000 clones in the sample, roughly 67% were seen once. Sequences were derived from PBMCs, sampled before ibrutinib treatment. The receptors were sampled from a human donor with chronic lymphocytic leukemia.

This chain links TRBV9 with TRBJ2-7; 10 nucleotides match TRBD1. Germline CDR1 reads SGDLS; CDR2 reads YYNGEE. The junction had 6 bases not matched to a gene; V was cut back by 3 bases and J by 6 bases. The CDR3 length is 14 residues. CDR3: CASSAMDRGFEQYF. In DNA, the CDR3 is TGTGCCAGCAGCGCGATGGACAGGGGGTTCGAGCAGTACTTC.

This clone was seen more than once but under ten times. The same CDR3 is also encoded by other DNA sequences in this sample. The rearrangement links TRBV19 to TRBJ2-6, with D possibly matching TRBD2 (7 bases). The CDR3 runs to 15 residues. Trimming removed 6 bases from V and 0 bases from J, with 9 bases in between. CDR1 is LNHDA, CDR2 SQIVND, per germline (reference sequence). CDR3 nucleotides: TGTGCCAGTAGCGGGGGGCGCTCTGGGGCCAACGTCCTGACTTTC. Translation: CASSGGRSGANVLTF.

There are a few counts of this clone. The chain carries TRBV18 and TRBJ2-1; D is possibly TRBD2 (5 bases). Trimming removed 6 bases from V and 7 bases from J, with 7 bases in between. From germline, CDR1 is KGHSH and CDR2 LQKENI. This CDR3 spans 11 amino acids. CDR3 DNA: TGTGCCAGCTCGCGCGGGAATGAGCAGTTCTTC. This codes for CASSRGNEQFF.

This clone was seen a single time. The rearrangement links TRBV7-9 to TRBJ1-4, with D maybe TRBD1 (6 bases). Germline V gene sequence: CDR1 SEHNR, CDR2 FQNEAQ (reference sequence). The CDR3 covers 15 residues. The V end lost 5 bases, the J end lost 6 bases, and 16 bases lay between the germline ends. CDR3 in amino acids: CASSPWQGSHEKLFF. CDR3 sequence (DNA): TGTGCCAGCAGCCCTTGGCAGGGGAGCCATGAAAAACTGTTTTTT.

The chain uses TRBV29-1 and TRBJ1-2, with D maybe TRBD1 (5 bases). V was shortened by 4 bases and J by 8 bases, with 17 bases between the two germline ends. The CDR3 runs to 13 residues. Germline CDR1 is SQVTM and CDR2 is ANQGSEA. The CDR3 coding sequence is TGCAGCGTTGTGCTGGGCCAGGGAGGGGGCTACACCTTC. Its protein product is CSVVLGQGGGYTF.

J is TRBJ1-1 and V is TRBV4-2, with 7 bases identical to TRBD1. CDR1 LGHNA and CDR2 YNFKEQ come from the germline V gene. V shed 5 bases and J 3 bases; nucleotides not matched to a gene: 9. This CDR3 is 15 amino acids long. CDR3 sequence: CASSSPTGRDTEAFF. CDR3 coding DNA: TGTGCCAGCAGCTCCCCGACAGGGAGGGACACTGAAGCTTTCTTT.

This chain links TRBV7-8 with TRBJ1-1; D remains unclear. The germline V gene encodes CDR1 SGHVS and CDR2 FQNEAQ. The CDR3 has 16 amino acids. The ends were cut back, 2 bases at V and 1 base at J, with 14 bases in the middle. CDR3 amino acids: CASSLKRLDWNTEAFF. Here the CDR3 DNA reads TGTGCCAGCAGCTTAAAGCGGCTAGACTGGAACACTGAAGCTTTCTTT.

The chain links TRBV10-1 to TRBJ1-1, with D perhaps matching TRBD1 (6 bases). Trimming removed 2 bases from V and 3 bases from J, with 16 bases in between. The CDR3 length is 16 residues. Germline V gene data show CDR1 as WNHNN and CDR2 as SYGVQD (reference sequence). This chain's CDR3 is CASSETYPGEDTEAFF. The CDR3 DNA reads as TGCGCCAGCAGTGAGACTTACCCAGGGGAGGACACTGAAGCTTTCTTT.

The V call is TRBV2, the J call TRBJ1-3; D may be TRBD1 (5 bases). This CDR3 contains 15 residues. Trimming stripped 7 bases from V and 2 bases from J, with 15 bases between. Germline values: CDR1 SNHLY, CDR2 FYNNEI. DNA for the CDR3: TGTGCCAGCACCCCGGTGGGACGGGCTGGAAACACCATATATTTT. Amino acid sequence: CASTPVGRAGNTIYF.

This clone occurred once. The chain uses TRBV7-9 and TRBJ1-2, with a possible D match to TRBD1 (6 bases). V was cut by 4 bases and J by 2 bases, with 8 bases left in between. Looked up from germline, CDR1 is SEHNR and CDR2 is FQNEAQ (reference sequence). The CDR3 contains 13 residues. CDR3 region: CASSWGQNYGYTF. Written as DNA, the CDR3 is TGTGCCAGCAGCTGGGGACAAAACTATGGCTACACCTTC.

To note about this clone: Other nucleotide sequences in the sample specify the same CDR3. The V call is TRBV2, the J call TRBJ2-7, with a tentative D call TRBD1 (6 bases). Trimming cost V 4 bases and J 0 bases, with 10 bases left between them. Germline V gene data show CDR1 as SNHLY and CDR2 as FYNNEI. CDR3 size: 14 residues. Written as DNA, the CDR3 is TGTGCCAGCAGTGTCAGGGGCACCTCCTACGAGCAGTACTTC. This encodes CASSVRGTSYEQYF. Supplemented by reference TRBV2 and TRBJ2-7, the full variable domain reads EPEVTQTPSHQVTQMGQEVILRCVPISNHLYFYWYRQILGQKVEFLVSFYNNEISEKSEIFDDQFSVERPDGSNFTLKIRSTKLEDSAMYFCASSVRGTSYEQYFGPGTRLTVT.

The table lists this clone with a few counts. The sample carries other DNA sequences with the same CDR3. This chain uses TRBV11-2 with TRBJ2-7; D remains ambiguous. From germline, CDR1 is SGHAT and CDR2 FQNNGV. V lost 0 bases and J lost 4, with 4 bases in between. The CDR3 is made up of 12 amino acids. The CDR3 protein is CASSLDTYEQYF. The CDR3 DNA follows: TGTGCCAGCAGCTTAGATACGTACGAGCAGTACTTC. The variable domain in full, with the rest retrieved from reference TRBV11-2 and TRBJ2-7, is EAGVAQSPRYKIIEKRQSVAFWCNPISGHATLYWYQQILGQGPKLLIQFQNNGVVDDSQLPKDRFSAERLKGVDSTLKIQPAKLEDSAVYLCASSLDTYEQYFGPGTRLTVT.

This clone is labeled as medium-sized. V and J are TRBV7-6 and TRBJ2-2; weak D call: TRBD1 (5 bases). Trimming took 2 bases from V and 6 from J, leaving 13 bases between them. This CDR3 comprises 15 residues. CDR1 is SGHVS and CDR2 is FNYEAQ in the germline V gene. DNA of the CDR3: TGTGCCAGCAGCTTATGGGCCCAGGGCGCCGGGGAGCTGTTTTTT. Amino acids: CASSLWAQGAGELFF.

Relative to its sample, this clone is medium-sized. The rearrangement joins TRBV5-4 to TRBJ2-7; TRBD2 might be the D (6 bases). CDR3 length: 17 residues. The ends were cut back, 0 bases at V and 5 bases at J, with 21 bases in the middle. The germline V gene encodes CDR1 SGHNT and CDR2 YYREEE (reference sequence). The CDR3 is CASSLALGAGVYDEQYF. In DNA form, the CDR3 reads TGTGCCAGCAGCTTGGCCTTAGGAGCGGGCGTTTACGACGAGCAGTACTTC.

For the CDR3, the DNA is TGTGCCAGCAGCACCGACGGAGTTCCTCAAGAGACCCAGTACTTC. Its translation: CASSTDGVPQETQYF. J is TRBJ2-5 and V is TRBV9, with unresolved D. Germline CDR1 is SGDLS and CDR2 is YYNGEE. V lost 4 bases, J lost 2 bases, and 15 bases lay in between. This CDR3 has 15 residues.

The chain joins TRBV6-5 to TRBJ1-1, with unresolved D. Per germline, CDR1 MNHEY and CDR2 SVGAGI. This CDR3 has 13 residues. V lost 0 bases and J 0 bases, leaving 2 bases between the germline ends. CDR3 sequence: CASSYSLNTEAFF. CDR3 nucleotide sequence: TGTGCCAGCAGTTACTCGTTGAACACTGAAGCTTTCTTT.

This clone was seen only once. The gene calls are TRBV29-1 and TRBJ2-3; D is undetermined. The CDR3 runs to 11 residues. From germline, CDR1 is SQVTM and CDR2 ANQGSEA. The V end lost 3 bases, the J end lost 5 bases, and 6 bases lay between the germline ends. CDR3 loop: CSVEGGDTQYF. Here the CDR3 DNA reads TGCAGCGTTGAGGGTGGAGATACGCAGTATTTT.

The chain is built from TRBV7-9 and TRBJ2-7; D is unresolved. Between the trimmed V and J ends, which lost 1 base and 3 bases, there was a span of 7 bases. Germline V gene lookup returns CDR1 SEHNR and CDR2 FQNEAQ (reference sequence). The CDR3 is 13 residues long. The CDR3 sequence is CASSLGLDYEQYF. The CDR3 DNA reads as TGTGCCAGCAGCTTAGGCCTTGACTACGAGCAGTACTTC.

This clone was observed a handful of times. V gene TRBV5-6 combines with J gene TRBJ1-5; D is uncertain. V lost 0 bases and J 6 bases, leaving 7 bases between the germline ends. The CDR3 covers 13 residues. Germline loops: CDR1 SGHDT, CDR2 YYEEEE. CDR3 in DNA: TGTGCCAGCAGCTTGGGGTTGGGTCAGCCCCAGCATTTT. Translated: CASSLGLGQPQHF.

V is TRBV7-9 and J is TRBJ2-7; 10 nucleotides match TRBD2. V lost 2 bases and J lost 2; bases outside the gene matches: 3. The germline gives CDR1 SEHNR, CDR2 FQNEAQ (reference sequence). This CDR3 has 15 residues. Here the CDR3 DNA reads TGTGCCAGCAGCTTAAGGCTAGCGGGGGCCTACGAGCAGTACTTC. Protein product: CASSLRLAGAYEQYF. The full variable domain, completed using reference TRBV7-9 and TRBJ2-7, is DTGVSQNPRHKITKRGQNVTFRCDPISEHNRLYWYRQTLGQGPEFLTYFQNEAQLEKSRLLSDRFSAERPKGSFSTLEIQRTEQGDSAMYLCASSLRLAGAYEQYFGPGTRLTVT.

V is TRBV9 and J is TRBJ1-1; 11 bases agree with TRBD1. The CDR3 length is 15 residues. V lost 3 bases and J lost 6; bases outside the gene matches: 7. Germline V gene sequence: CDR1 SGDLS, CDR2 YYNGEE. Written as DNA, the CDR3 is TGTGCCAGCAGCGGACCCGGGACAGGGGGACCTGAAGCTTTCTTT. Translated, it gives CASSGPGTGGPEAFF.